This paragraph covers one T cell receptor beta chain sequence. What it recognizes is unknown. Libraries were prepared by immunoSEQ multiplex PCR; TCRdb keeps only in-frame clonotypes and omits some of them. The data contain just over 60,000 clones, more than 70% of them singletons. V was shortened by 0 bases and J by 11 bases, with 19 bases between the two germline ends. Germline values: CDR1 MGHRA, CDR2 YSYEKL. This CDR3 contains 15 residues. The source of the sample is a study of PD-1 blockade in classical Hodgkin lymphoma. Findings and caveats of the study: Repertoire differences have undefined causes, possibly disease activity or prior therapy. In newly diagnosed patients, baseline TCR diversity was reportedly below that of healthy donors. Significantly greater TCR diversity emerged by C4D1 in CD4+ cells but not CD8+ cells. Complete responders entered with baseline diversity on par with newly diagnosed patients, the results showed.

All patients relapsed after autologous stem cell transplantation, and brentuximab vedotin exposure varied. Source: peripheral blood mononuclear cells (PBMCs), taken at baseline. The genes are TRBV4-1 and TRBJ1-1; D is ambiguous. The receptor was derived from a human donor with classical Hodgkin lymphoma. CDR3 region: CASSQDEGLSVGAFF. Written as DNA, the CDR3 is TGCGCCAGCAGCCAAGATGAGGGCCTTTCGGTGGGGGCTTTCTTT.